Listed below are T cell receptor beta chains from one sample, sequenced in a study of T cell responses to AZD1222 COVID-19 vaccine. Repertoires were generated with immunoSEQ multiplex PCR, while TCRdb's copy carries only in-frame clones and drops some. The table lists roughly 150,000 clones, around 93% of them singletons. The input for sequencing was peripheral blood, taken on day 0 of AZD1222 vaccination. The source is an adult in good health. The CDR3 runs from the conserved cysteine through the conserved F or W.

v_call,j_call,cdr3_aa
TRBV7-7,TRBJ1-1,CASSLDRNTEAFF
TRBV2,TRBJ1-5,CASNIGTGGSQPQHF
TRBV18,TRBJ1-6,CASSPQTKNSPLHF
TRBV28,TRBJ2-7,CASSFVAGGPYEQYF
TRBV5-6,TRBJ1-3,CASSRTGTIYF
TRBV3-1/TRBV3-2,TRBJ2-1,CASSQGSGRRPMFF
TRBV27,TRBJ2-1,CASSFRVGEQFF
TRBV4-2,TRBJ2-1,CASSPSRSSYNEQFF
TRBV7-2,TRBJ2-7,CASTDRDYEQYF
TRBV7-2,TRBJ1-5,CASSLVRGGRGQPQHF
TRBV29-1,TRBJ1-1,CSVGPGFGTEAFF
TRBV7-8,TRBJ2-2,CASSLGVRGRGTGELFF
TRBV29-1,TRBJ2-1,CSVLSGRALGEIF
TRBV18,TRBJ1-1,CASSLAGMNTEAFF
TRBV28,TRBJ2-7,CASSLGPAVAF
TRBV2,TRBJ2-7,CASRRLGQTSYEQYF
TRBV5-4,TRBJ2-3,CASSRDRGTDTQYF
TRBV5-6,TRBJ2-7,CASSLGLAGAYEQYF
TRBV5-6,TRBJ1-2,CASSSGQGEGYTF
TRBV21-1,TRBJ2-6,CASRRSGANVLTF
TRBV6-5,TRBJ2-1,CASSYSTSGHNEQFF
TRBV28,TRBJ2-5,CASSFTYSRTLDQETQYF
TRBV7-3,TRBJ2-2,CASSPANTGELFF
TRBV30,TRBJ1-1,CAWTAQGNTEAFF
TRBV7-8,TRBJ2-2,CASSYGGPNTGELFF
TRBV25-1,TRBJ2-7,CASSESEQVYARSYEQYF
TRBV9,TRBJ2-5,CASSVGTGRETQYF